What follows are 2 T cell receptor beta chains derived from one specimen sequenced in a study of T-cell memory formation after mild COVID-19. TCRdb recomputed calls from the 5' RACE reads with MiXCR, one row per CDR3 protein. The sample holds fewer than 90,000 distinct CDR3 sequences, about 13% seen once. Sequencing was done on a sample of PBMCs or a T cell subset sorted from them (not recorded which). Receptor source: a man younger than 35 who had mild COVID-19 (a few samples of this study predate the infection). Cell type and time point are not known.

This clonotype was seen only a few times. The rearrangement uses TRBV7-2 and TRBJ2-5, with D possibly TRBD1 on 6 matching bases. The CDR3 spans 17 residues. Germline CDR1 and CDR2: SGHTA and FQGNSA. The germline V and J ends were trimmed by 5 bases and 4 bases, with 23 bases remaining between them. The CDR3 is CASSPPPGQQAGETQYF. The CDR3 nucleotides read TGTGCCAGCAGCCCGCCTCCGGGACAACAGGCAGGAGAGACCCAGTACTTC. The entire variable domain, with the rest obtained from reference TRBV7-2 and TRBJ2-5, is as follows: GAGVSQSPSNKVTEKGKDVELRCDPISGHTALYWYRQSLGQGLEFLIYFQGNSAPDKSGLPSDRFSAERTGGSVSTLTIQRTQQEDSAVYLCASSPPPGQQAGETQYFGPGTRLLVL.

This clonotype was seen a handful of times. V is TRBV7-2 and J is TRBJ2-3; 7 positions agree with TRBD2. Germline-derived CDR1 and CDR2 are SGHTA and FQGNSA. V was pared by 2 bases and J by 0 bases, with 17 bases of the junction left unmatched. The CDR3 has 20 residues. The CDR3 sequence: CASSLKGSSGAPLSTDTQYF. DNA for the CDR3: TGTGCCAGCAGCTTAAAGGGGTCCAGCGGGGCCCCACTTAGCACAGATACGCAGTATTTT.